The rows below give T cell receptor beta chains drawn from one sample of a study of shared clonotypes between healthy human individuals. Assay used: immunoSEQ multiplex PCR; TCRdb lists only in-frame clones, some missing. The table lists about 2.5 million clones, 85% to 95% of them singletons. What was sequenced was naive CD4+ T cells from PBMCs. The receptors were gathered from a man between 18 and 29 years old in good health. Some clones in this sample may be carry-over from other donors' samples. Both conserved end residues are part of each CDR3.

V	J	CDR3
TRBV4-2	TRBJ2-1	CASSPRGALADDNEQFF
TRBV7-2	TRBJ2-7	CASSFSRDRVYEQYF
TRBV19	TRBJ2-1	CASSSGLDAYNEQFF
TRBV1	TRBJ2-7	CTSMTAYEQYF
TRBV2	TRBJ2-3	CASSLGLAGTDTQYF
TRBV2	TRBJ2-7	CASSERREGYEQYF
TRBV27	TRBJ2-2	CASSLSHGELFF
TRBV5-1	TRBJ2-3	CASSTTPADTQYF
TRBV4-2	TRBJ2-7	CASSQEWGYEQYF
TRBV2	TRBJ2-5	CASSTGTGEETQYF
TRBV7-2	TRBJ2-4	CASSLTGGAGKNIQYF
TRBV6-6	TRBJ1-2	CASKHNYGYTF
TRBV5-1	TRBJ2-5	CASSSLRGRGSETQYF
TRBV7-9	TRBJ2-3	CASSLERLAGVGGTDTQYF
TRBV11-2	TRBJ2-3	CASSLDSLLANTQYF
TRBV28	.	CASSFGVYEQYF
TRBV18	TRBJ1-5	CASSPAGGRQPQHF
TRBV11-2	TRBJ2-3	CASSRQGPSTDTQYF
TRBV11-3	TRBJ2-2	CASSFSLNTGELFF
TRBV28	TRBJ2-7	CASSLGLAGSNEQYF
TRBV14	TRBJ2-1	CASSQVGSASSYNEQFF
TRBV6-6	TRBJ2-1	CASRDGAYNEQFF
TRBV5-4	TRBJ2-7	CASPRNGRGGTVEQYF
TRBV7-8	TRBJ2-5	CASSLAGGSLETQYF
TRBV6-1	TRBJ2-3	CASNPGTGRTDTQYF
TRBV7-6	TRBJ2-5	CASLRGPPTGSETQYF
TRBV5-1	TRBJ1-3	CASSLDNYSSGNTIYF
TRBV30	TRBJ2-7	CAWSVSGNYEQYF
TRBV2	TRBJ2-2	CASSLSGAPYTGELFF
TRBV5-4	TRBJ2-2	CASSDPGGANTGELFF
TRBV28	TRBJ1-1	CASRRVLLGPEAFF
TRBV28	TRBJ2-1	CASSFDGSLPNEQFF